This T cell receptor (beta chain) was sequenced in a study of radiation and T cells in renal cell carcinoma. Study conclusions and caveats: In blood, top tumor clones expanded by 2 weeks, shrinking by 4.

Sequenced by immunoSEQ multiplex PCR; TCRdb stores in-frame clones only, minus some. The top ten clones hold 30% to 35% of a sample with about 49,000 clones, roughly 84% of them seen once. This clone was found once. Its antigen is unknown. The sample's time point: baseline pretreatment blood. Stated treatment: 15 Gy SBRT to primary tumor, nephrectomy 4 weeks later. V shed 6 bases and J shed 3 bases, with 18 bases lying between them. Germline V gives CDR1 MNHEY, CDR2 SMNVEV (reference sequence). The CDR3 has 16 residues. The TCR sequence derives from a woman in her 70s with renal cell carcinoma. The J gene is TRBJ2-1, the V gene TRBV27; weak D call: TRBD2 (6 bases). The specimen comprised blood, sampled from a patient whose treatment included radiotherapy and nephrectomy. The CDR3 DNA sequence: TGTGCCAGCAGCCTGCGGGGCCCGTGGGACTACAATGAGCAGTTCTTC. Translated, it gives CASSLRGPWDYNEQFF.